This T cell receptor (beta chain) was captured by sequencing in a study of OX40 agonist ivuxolimab in advanced cancers. Context from the whole study: The costimulatory receptor OX40 (CD134) was targeted by ivuxolimab, a fully human IgG2 agonistic monoclonal antibody. Intravenous ivuxolimab was administered to patients every 2 weeks at six dose levels: 0.01, 0.1, 0.3, 1.5, 3 and 10 mg/kg. Of the roughly 52 dose-escalation patients, hepatocellular carcinoma was present in some 19, melanoma in roughly 15, renal cell carcinoma in 9 and head and neck cancer in 9. In the dose-escalation cohort, more than 75% of patients were male, and the mean age was approximately 60 years, with a range of about 20 to 90. Patients were allowed to have had prior anti-PD-1, anti-PD-L1 or anti-CTLA-4 therapy, and approximately 40% of the dose-escalation patients had previously received checkpoint inhibitors. Partial responses occurred in three dose-escalation patients, of whom one had hepatocellular carcinoma and two had cutaneous melanoma. Peripheral TCRbeta sequencing was intended to test whether TCR sequence diversity was altered and clonal T-cell expansion was caused by ivuxolimab. The paper covers the monotherapy dose-escalation part of the phase I ivuxolimab trial, which included N of about 50 patients.

Genomic DNA was extracted from sorted cells for sequencing of the TCRbeta CDR3 region. The immunoSEQ Assay was used for sequencing of TCRbeta CDR3 regions. Imported from immuneACCESS, the table was reduced by TCRdb to in-frame sequences with V and J called. These copies leave out some clones; in studies compared against another copy, an unresolved V gene accounts for under half, and the cause of the remainder is not known. This sample comprises around 60,000 clones, under 90% of them detected only once. About 2.1% of the sample is in the top ten clones. Study-wide findings and limitations: Low levels of normalized T-cell clonal expansion were also seen in some patients who did not respond. In the 0.1-3.0 mg/kg groups, partial responders were among the patients with the lowest normalized peripheral clonal expansion, particularly in CD8+ T cells. After ivuxolimab, more expanded clones were found on average in CD8+ T cells than in CD4+ T cells. Antigen specificity was not determined for the clonally expanded peripheral T cells. At doses of 0.1 to 3.0 mg/kg, clonal expansion of both CD4+ and CD8+ T cells in blood was seen between baseline and week 6.

Comment on this clone: The antigen this receptor binds is unknown. No quality values exist for individual bases; no much larger clone is one base distant.

For CDR1 and CDR2, the germline V gene lists MDHEN and SYDVKM. Here V drops 3 bases and J drops 4 bases, and the junction holds 6 bases not matched to any gene. From the cysteine through the phenylalanine, the CDR3 covers 16 amino acids. Of the read, only the CDR3 DNA is kept; its 48 bases are in frame from base 1. The trial excluded patients who had a history of autoimmune disease or who were on systemic immunosuppression. Peripheral blood for TCR sequencing was drawn from every dose cohort at baseline, at cycle 4 day 1 and at cycle 7 day 1. The samples were taken from a phase I, first-in-human, multicenter, open-label dose-escalation trial of ivuxolimab. The trial enrolled adults with locally advanced or metastatic head and neck squamous cell, hepatocellular, melanoma or renal cell carcinoma. Before TCR sequencing, CD4+ T cells and CD8+ T cells from peripheral blood were sorted into separate populations.

The sample consisted of CD4+ or CD8+ T cells sorted from blood, taken in a trial of the OX40 agonist ivuxolimab. This receptor was obtained from an adult with an advanced solid tumor such as melanoma, head and neck, liver or kidney cancer. The chain couples TRBV28 to TRBJ2-2; TRBD1 fits 9 bases in the junction. The base sequence is TGTGCCAGCAGTTTCACACAGGGGGCGCCCACCGGGGAGCTGTTTTTT. It translates to CASSFTQGAPTGELFF.